This passage covers 11 T cell receptor beta chains from one sample sequenced in a study of blood T cell repertoires in COVID-19. The table came from immunoSEQ multiplex PCR; TCRdb's copy has only in-frame clones and leaves some out. The table lists some 68,000 clones, 89% of them singletons. Material: peripheral blood. Source of these receptors: a man in his forties or fifties with active COVID-19.

V usage is TRBV5-6 and J usage is TRBJ2-7; perhaps TRBD1 as D (6 bases). Germline V gene data show CDR1 as SGHDT and CDR2 as YYEEEE. The CDR3 has 15 amino acids. V dropped 3 bases and J dropped 2 bases, with 15 bases sitting between them. This CDR3 is CASSSGQIFPYEQYF. CDR3 coding DNA: TGTGCCAGCAGCTCCGGACAGATCTTTCCCTACGAGCAGTACTTC.

In DNA, the CDR3 is TGTGCCAGCAGCCCAACCGCTGGGGGGTGGGAGACCCAGTACTTC. It translates to CASSPTAGGWETQYF. The V gene is TRBV7-9, the J gene TRBJ2-5; D is perhaps TRBD2 (6 bases). Per the germline V gene, CDR1 is SEHNR and CDR2 is FQNEAQ (reference sequence). CDR3 size: 15 residues. The V end was cut by 5 bases, the J end by 5 bases, with 18 bases between.

The rearrangement uses TRBV5-1 and TRBJ2-1; possibly TRBD1 for D (5 bases). The CDR3 length is 14 residues. V gave up 5 bases and J gave up 3 bases, with 12 bases separating them. In germline, CDR1 is SGHRS, CDR2 YFSETQ. CDR3 protein: CASRPVQGYNEQFF. The CDR3 DNA is TGCGCCAGCAGACCCGTCCAGGGCTACAATGAGCAGTTCTTC. Using reference TRBV5-1 and TRBJ2-1 for the parts outside the CDR3, the full variable domain is KAGVTQTPRYLIKTRGQQVTLSCSPISGHRSVSWYQQTPGQGLQFLFEYFSETQRNKGNFPGRFSGRQFSNSRSEMNVSTLELGDSALYLCASRPVQGYNEQFFGPGTRLTVL.

In this sample, this clone turned up once. At one end, the junction sequence differs from germline, possibly due to a read error. This chain links TRBV7-2 with TRBJ1-5, with 8 bases matching TRBD1. Germline-derived CDR1 and CDR2 are SGHTA and FQGNSA. The CDR3 covers 13 residues. The DNA for the CDR3 is TGTGCCAGCACCTTACAGGGGGGTCAGCCCCAGCATTTT. The encoded protein is CASTLQGGQPQHF. Full variable domain (outside the CDR3, taken from reference TRBV7-2 and TRBJ1-5): GAGVSQSPSNKVTEKGKDVELRCDPISGHTALYWYRQSLGQGLEFLIYFQGNSAPDKSGLPSDRFSAERTGGSVSTLTIQRTQQEDSAVYLCASTLQGGQPQHFGDGTRLSIL.

J is TRBJ1-2 and V is TRBV7-6; 11 bases are shared with TRBD1. Losses at the gene ends were 8 bases for V and 4 bases for J; bases not matched to a gene: 3. Germline CDR1 is SGHVS and CDR2 is FNYEAQ. The CDR3 extends over 13 amino acids. The CDR3 nucleotides are TGTGCCAGCGGGACAGGGGGAGGCTATGGCTACACCTTC. Translating gives CASGTGGGYGYTF. Full variable domain (missing parts from reference TRBV7-6 and TRBJ1-2): GAGVSQSPRYKVTKRGQDVALRCDPISGHVSLYWYRQALGQGPEFLTYFNYEAQQDKSGLPNDRFSAERPEGSISTLTIQRTEQRDSAMYRCASGTGGGYGYTFGSGTRLTVV.

This clone was seen just once. The chain is built from TRBV6-4 and TRBJ2-1; 11 bases line up with TRBD2. Germline-derived CDR1 and CDR2 are MRHNA and SNTAGT. The CDR3 sequence is 15 residues long. V trimming: 4 bases; J trimming: 4 bases; junction bases outside the gene matches: 3. The CDR3 sequence: CASSGGTSGYNEQFF. CDR3 nucleotides: TGTGCCAGCAGTGGGGGGACTAGCGGATACAATGAGCAGTTCTTC.

Details on this clone: The sample holds other DNA sequences that translate to the same CDR3. This chain links TRBV2 with TRBJ1-2; D may be TRBD1 (5 bases). CDR3 length equals 13 residues. V shed 6 bases and J shed 0 bases, with 8 bases lying between them. Germline CDR1 reads SNHLY; CDR2 reads FYNNEI. The CDR3: CASRGGANYGYTF. CDR3 coding DNA: TGTGCCAGCAGGGGGGGGGCTAACTATGGCTACACCTTC.

The chain links TRBV3-1 (or the pseudogene TRBV3-2) to TRBJ2-1; TRBD2 matches 8 bases. The CDR3 length is 15 residues. The germline CDR1 and CDR2 sequences are LGHDT and YNNKEL (reference sequence). V was clipped by 3 bases and J by 4 bases; unmatched bases: 5. The CDR3 loop is CASSHGGGNYNEQFF. The CDR3 bases are TGTGCCAGCAGCCACGGGGGGGGAAATTACAATGAGCAGTTCTTC.

This clone has just one count. The chain links TRBV6-5 to TRBJ2-3, with TRBD1 matching over 8 bases. Germline trimming cut 7 bases from V and 6 bases from J; bases unmatched to any gene: 6. The CDR3 is 13 residues long. Germline V gene data show CDR1 as MNHEY and CDR2 as SVGAGI. Here the CDR3 DNA reads TGTGCCAGCACCTCTACAGGGGGGGATACGCAGTATTTT. Encoded protein: CASTSTGGDTQYF.

The gene calls are TRBV11-2 and TRBJ2-2; 11 bases match TRBD1. V trimming: 1 base; J trimming: 0 bases; junction bases outside the gene matches: 7. The germline gives CDR1 SGHAT, CDR2 FQNNGV. The CDR3 is 19 amino acids. This CDR3 is CASSLAPGQGGSNTGELFF. DNA for the CDR3: TGTGCCAGCAGCTTAGCCCCGGGACAGGGGGGATCGAACACCGGGGAGCTGTTTTTT.

This clone was counted a single time. V usage is TRBV18 and J usage is TRBJ2-7; tentatively, D is TRBD1 (5 bases). Germline CDR1 reads KGHSH; CDR2 reads LQKENI. The ends were cut back, 0 bases at V and 0 bases at J, with 6 bases in the middle. The CDR3 spans 14 residues. DNA of the CDR3: TGTGCCAGCTCACCACCTAGGGGCTCCTACGAGCAGTACTTC. Its translation: CASSPPRGSYEQYF. Together with reference TRBV18 and TRBJ2-7, the CDR3 gives the full variable domain: NAGVMQNPRHLVRRRGQEARLRCSPMKGHSHVYWYRQLPEEGLKFMVYLQKENIIDESGMPKERFSAEFPKEGPSILRIQQVVRGDSAAYFCASSPPRGSYEQYFGPGTRLTVT.